This T cell receptor beta chain was sequenced for a study of blood T cell repertoires in COVID-19. Study context: The samples span acute and convalescent COVID-19 from the United States, Italy and Spain.

V lost 2 bases and J lost 4, with 6 bases in between. This CDR3 is built from 13 residues. CDR1 and CDR2 from the germline V gene are LNHDA and SQIVND (reference sequence). Residents of about two dozen US areas, aged 18 to 89 years, made up the participants. In the original processing: Scientists estimated how many nucleated cells there were by amplifying reference gene primers. TCRdb's table, derived via immunoSEQ multiplex PCR, lists solely in-frame clones and lacks some. That table is the source of V, J and clone size, and D and trimming were worked out from the DNA. The sample records 200,000 to 250,000 clones, roughly four fifths being singletons.

This TCR was sampled from a man in his forties or fifties who had recovered from COVID-19. The specimen sequenced was PBMCs or T cells enriched from blood (not recorded which). V gene TRBV19 combines with J gene TRBJ1-5; D ambiguous. The CDR3, as DNA: TGTGCCAGTAGTATAATCGGGAATCAGCCCCAGCATTTT. It specifies CASSIIGNQPQHF. Supplemented by reference TRBV19 and TRBJ1-5, the full variable domain reads DGGITQSPKYLFRKEGQNVTLSCEQNLNHDAMYWYRQDPGQGLRLIYYSQIVNDFQKGDIAEGYSVSREKKESFPLTVTSAQKNPTAFYLCASSIIGNQPQHFGDGTRLSIL.